These 32 T cell receptor beta chains were sequenced from one sample in a study of shared clonotypes between healthy human individuals. Profiling relied on immunoSEQ multiplex PCR, and the TCRdb table lists in-frame clones only, not all of them. The sample consists of about 660,000 clones, approximately 79% of them appearing once. Sequencing input: memory CD4+ T cells sorted from blood. As for subset: CD45RA-negative fraction. The receptor source for this set is a woman aged 30 to 39 in good health.

This sequence joins TRBV25-1 and TRBJ2-7; D gene ambiguous. This CDR3 spans 13 amino acids. Germline assignment: CDR1 MGHDK and CDR2 SYGVNS. Trimming took off 5 bases at V and 3 bases at J, with 11 bases between the two ends. Here the CDR3 DNA reads TGTGCCAGCAGTCATCGGCGGATCTACGAGCAGTACTTC. This codes for CASSHRRIYEQYF.

This chain joins TRBV6-5 and TRBJ1-1; D ambiguous. Per germline, CDR1 MNHEY and CDR2 SVGAGI. Trimming shortened V by 2 bases and J by 0 bases, and 10 bases separated the two germline ends. The CDR3 has 15 residues. The CDR3 loop reads CASSYGRTVNTEAFF. The CDR3 region has the DNA TGTGCCAGCAGTTACGGGAGGACGGTGAACACTGAAGCTTTCTTT.

The chain employs TRBV5-1 and TRBJ1-4, with 11 bases identical to TRBD1. Trimming cost V 0 bases and J 6 bases; bases outside gene matches: 4. The CDR3 extends over 16 amino acids. Germline CDR1 reads SGHRS; CDR2 reads YFSETQ. CDR3 bases: TGCGCCAGCAGCTTGGTTTCGGGACAGGGGGATGAAAAACTGTTTTTT. Translation gives CASSLVSGQGDEKLFF. Drawing the rest from reference TRBV5-1 and TRBJ1-4, the complete variable domain is KAGVTQTPRYLIKTRGQQVTLSCSPISGHRSVSWYQQTPGQGLQFLFEYFSETQRNKGNFPGRFSGRQFSNSRSEMNVSTLELGDSALYLCASSLVSGQGDEKLFFGSGTQLSVL.

The chain combines TRBV5-5 with TRBJ1-5; D remains ambiguous. The V end lost 4 bases, the J end lost 5 bases, and 16 bases lay between the germline ends. The germline CDR1 and CDR2 sequences are SGHKS and YYEKEE (reference sequence). This CDR3 region has 15 residues. The CDR3 region is CASSPFISRYQPQHF. CDR3 coding DNA: TGTGCCAGCAGCCCCTTTATCAGCAGGTATCAGCCCCAGCATTTT.

The chain links TRBV2 to TRBJ2-2, with 12 nucleotides matching TRBD1. V dropped 8 bases and J dropped 3; count of bases not matched to a gene: 7. The CDR3 has 16 amino acids. Germline V gene data show CDR1 as SNHLY and CDR2 as FYNNEI. The CDR3 bases are TGTGCCAGCGCGGGACAGGGGGCAGCGGACACCGGGGAGCTGTTTTTT. Translating it yields CASAGQGAADTGELFF. The full variable domain, in which reference TRBV2 and TRBJ2-2 provide the parts outside the CDR3, is EPEVTQTPSHQVTQMGQEVILRCVPISNHLYFYWYRQILGQKVEFLVSFYNNEISEKSEIFDDQFSVERPDGSNFTLKIRSTKLEDSAMYFCASAGQGAADTGELFFGEGSRLTVL.

V usage is TRBV7-4 and J usage is TRBJ1-5; no reliable D call. This CDR3 is 16 amino acids long. The V end was cut by 3 bases, the J end by 0 bases, with 12 bases between. The germline CDR1 and CDR2 sequences are SGHVT and SQSDAQ. The CDR3 region is CASSLVWSLSNQPQHF. The CDR3 DNA is TGTGCCAGCAGCTTGGTTTGGAGTCTTAGCAATCAGCCCCAGCATTTT.

This rearrangement joins TRBV7-2 to TRBJ1-3; tentatively, D is TRBD1 (5 bases). This CDR3 has 19 residues. V was pared by 1 base and J by 0 bases, with 19 bases between. Germline CDR1 SGHTA, CDR2 FQGNSA. CDR3 in DNA: TGTGCCAGCAGCTTAGTTGGTTCTGGGACGGGCAACTCTGGAAACACCATATATTTT. Translating gives CASSLVGSGTGNSGNTIYF.

The chain has TRBV5-4 and TRBJ2-3; 15 nucleotides agree with TRBD2. After removal of 3 bases from V and 1 base from J, the junction contained 6 bases not matched to a gene. The CDR3 length is 18 residues. The V gene's germline CDR1 is SGHNT and CDR2 YYREEE (reference sequence). DNA of the CDR3: TGTGCCAGCAGCTCCGGACTAGCGGGAGGGCGAGGCACAGATACGCAGTATTTT. Translated, it gives CASSSGLAGGRGTDTQYF.

The rearrangement uses TRBV7-2 and TRBJ2-1, with 7 positions matching TRBD1. This CDR3 spans 11 amino acids. With 5 bases clipped from V and 15 bases from J, the junction kept 7 bases outside the gene matches. The germline V gene has CDR1 SGHTA and CDR2 FQGNSA. The CDR3 DNA sequence: TGTGCCAGCAGCCCCGACAGGGTGCCGTTCTTC. This sequence encodes CASSPDRVPFF. Variable domain in full (rest from reference TRBV7-2 and TRBJ2-1): GAGVSQSPSNKVTEKGKDVELRCDPISGHTALYWYRQSLGQGLEFLIYFQGNSAPDKSGLPSDRFSAERTGGSVSTLTIQRTQQEDSAVYLCASSPDRVPFFGPGTRLTVL.

Concerning this clone: The same CDR3 arises from other DNA sequences in this sample as well. The rearrangement uses TRBV5-1 and TRBJ2-6, with D maybe TRBD2 (5 bases). Trimming took 0 bases from V and 2 from J, leaving 6 bases between them. Germline V lookup: CDR1 SGHRS, CDR2 YFSETQ. The CDR3 length is 15 residues. The DNA for the CDR3 is TGCGCCAGCAGCTTGGACGGGGCTGGGGCCAACGTCCTGACTTTC. It codes for CASSLDGAGANVLTF. Based on the CDR3 plus reference TRBV5-1 and TRBJ2-6, the full variable domain is KAGVTQTPRYLIKTRGQQVTLSCSPISGHRSVSWYQQTPGQGLQFLFEYFSETQRNKGNFPGRFSGRQFSNSRSEMNVSTLELGDSALYLCASSLDGAGANVLTFGAGSRLTVL.

Here the CDR3 reads CASSSLAGGHNEQFF. For the CDR3, the DNA is TGCGCCAGCAGCTCCCTTGCGGGAGGCCACAATGAGCAGTTCTTC. The chain employs TRBV5-1 and TRBJ2-1, with 8 bases matching TRBD2. The CDR3 is 15 amino acids. Germline values: CDR1 SGHRS, CDR2 YFSETQ. Trimming removed 3 bases from V and 5 bases from J; junction bases left unmatched: 7. The variable domain in full, with the rest retrieved from reference TRBV5-1 and TRBJ2-1, is KAGVTQTPRYLIKTRGQQVTLSCSPISGHRSVSWYQQTPGQGLQFLFEYFSETQRNKGNFPGRFSGRQFSNSRSEMNVSTLELGDSALYLCASSSLAGGHNEQFFGPGTRLTVL.

The J gene is TRBJ2-7, the V gene TRBV7-9; TRBD1 aligns across 9 bases. The ends lost 4 bases at V and 2 bases at J; junction bases unmatched: 6. The CDR3 has 15 amino acids. Germline V gene sequence: CDR1 SEHNR, CDR2 FQNEAQ (reference sequence). The CDR3 sequence: CASSSRGTGTYEQYF. DNA for the CDR3: TGTGCCAGCAGCTCAAGGGGGACAGGGACCTACGAGCAGTACTTC.

The CDR3 nucleotides read TGTGCCAGCAGCTTAGGGCGGGACAGCACAGATACGCAGTATTTT. It yields the protein CASSLGRDSTDTQYF. The V call is TRBV7-9, the J call TRBJ2-3, with a tentative D call TRBD2 (6 bases). Per germline, CDR1 SEHNR and CDR2 FQNEAQ (reference sequence). The length of the CDR3 is 15 residues. Trimming pared 1 base from V and 0 bases from J, leaving 8 bases between.

The rearrangement uses TRBV6-6 and TRBJ1-2; D unresolved. Germline V gene data show CDR1 as MNHNY and CDR2 as SVGAGI (reference sequence). The length of the CDR3 is 12 residues. V was clipped by 5 bases and J by 6 bases, with 10 bases between them. The CDR3 reads CASSPGLNGYTF. CDR3 DNA: TGTGCCAGCAGTCCCGGACTGAATGGCTACACCTTC.

This sequence joins TRBV7-6 and TRBJ2-3; possible D gene TRBD2, 5 bases. The ends were cut back, 0 bases at V and 0 bases at J, with 16 bases in the middle. Germline loops: CDR1 SGHVS, CDR2 FNYEAQ. This CDR3 contains 18 residues. The CDR3 region is CASSLALGGDPSTDTQYF. The CDR3 DNA sequence: TGTGCCAGCAGCTTAGCGCTAGGAGGTGACCCCAGCACAGATACGCAGTATTTT.

The chain has TRBV4-2 and TRBJ2-5; possibly TRBD2 for D (5 bases). The V gene's germline CDR1 is LGHNA and CDR2 YNFKEQ. V was trimmed by 4 bases and J by 1 base, leaving 19 bases between them. The CDR3 spans 17 residues. DNA of the CDR3: TGTGCCAGCAGCCCCTCCTCAGGCCTACTAGGCCAAGAGACCCAGTACTTC. It specifies CASSPSSGLLGQETQYF.

This clone was counted a few times. V is TRBV28 and J is TRBJ2-7; TRBD1 might be the D (6 bases). The germline V gene has CDR1 MDHEN and CDR2 SYDVKM. This CDR3 spans 18 amino acids. The ends were cut back, 3 bases at V and 0 bases at J, with 21 bases in the middle. The CDR3 sequence is CASSFLTQGILSSYEQYF. The DNA of the CDR3 is TGTGCCAGCAGTTTCTTGACACAGGGAATCCTAAGCTCCTACGAGCAGTACTTC. Supplemented by reference TRBV28 and TRBJ2-7, the full variable domain reads DVKVTQSSRYLVKRTGEKVFLECVQDMDHENMFWYRQDPGLGLRLIYFSYDVKMKEKGDIPEGYSVSREKKERFSLILESASTNQTSMYLCASSFLTQGILSSYEQYFGPGTRLTVT.

This chain connects TRBV19 to TRBJ1-2, with 8 bases matching TRBD1. The CDR3 extends over 15 amino acids. V shed 6 bases and J 8 bases; nucleotides not matched to a gene: 14. Germline-derived CDR1 and CDR2 are LNHDA and SQIVND (reference sequence). The CDR3: CASRSSGQGIIGYTF. CDR3 in DNA: TGTGCCAGTAGATCGTCCGGACAGGGTATCATAGGCTACACCTTC.

The chain joins TRBV19 to TRBJ2-7; no clear D gene. Germline V gives CDR1 LNHDA, CDR2 SQIVND (reference sequence). The V end was cut by 2 bases, the J end by 3 bases, with 8 bases between. The CDR3 has 13 residues. The chain's CDR3 is CASSIPGSYEQYF. The CDR3 region has the DNA TGTGCCAGTAGTATACCAGGAAGCTACGAGCAGTACTTC.

This sequence joins TRBV7-3 and TRBJ2-5; TRBD1 aligns across 7 bases. Germline V lookup: CDR1 SGHTA, CDR2 FQGTGA. V shed 5 bases, J shed 2 bases, and the junction held 5 bases outside the gene matches. The CDR3 extends over 14 amino acids. CDR3: CASSLGTAQETQYF. CDR3 in DNA: TGTGCCAGCAGCCTCGGGACAGCACAAGAGACCCAGTACTTC.

This clone has more than one count but fewer than ten. This chain uses TRBV5-1 with TRBJ2-1; D is perhaps TRBD1 (6 bases). The ends were cut back, 3 bases at V and 4 bases at J, with 8 bases in the middle. CDR1 is SGHRS and CDR2 is YFSETQ in the germline V gene. The length of the CDR3 is 13 residues. CDR3 loop: CASSYGQYNEQFF. Here the CDR3 DNA reads TGCGCCAGCAGCTACGGACAGTACAATGAGCAGTTCTTC.

At least ten counts were recorded for this clone. The V call is TRBV28, the J call TRBJ1-1; D perhaps matches TRBD1 (5 bases). The V end was cut by 4 bases, the J end by 1 base, with 16 bases between. In germline, CDR1 is MDHEN, CDR2 SYDVKM. This CDR3 contains 16 residues. The CDR3 is CASSSSRLGGNTEAFF. DNA for the CDR3: TGTGCCAGCAGTTCAAGCAGGTTGGGGGGGAACACTGAAGCTTTCTTT. Full variable domain (outside the CDR3, taken from reference TRBV28 and TRBJ1-1): DVKVTQSSRYLVKRTGEKVFLECVQDMDHENMFWYRQDPGLGLRLIYFSYDVKMKEKGDIPEGYSVSREKKERFSLILESASTNQTSMYLCASSSSRLGGNTEAFFGQGTRLTVV.

The chain joins TRBV7-2 to TRBJ2-3; D not resolved. The germline V gene has CDR1 SGHTA and CDR2 FQGNSA. This CDR3 spans 12 amino acids. V gave up 8 bases and J gave up 2 bases, with 8 bases separating them. CDR3 sequence reads: CASSGYTDTQYF. The CDR3 DNA sequence: TGTGCCAGCTCCGGGTACACAGATACGCAGTATTTT.

The sample holds one count of this clone. In DNA, the CDR3 is TGTGCCAGTACGGGGACAGGTGGAGATCAGCCCCAGCATTTT. Residues: CASTGTGGDQPQHF. The chain is built from TRBV19 and TRBJ1-5, with 8 nucleotides matching TRBD1. With V trimmed by 7 bases and J by 5 bases, 7 bases remained unmatched. CDR3 length: 14 amino acids. In germline, CDR1 is LNHDA, CDR2 SQIVND (reference sequence).

This chain links TRBV6-1 with TRBJ2-7; D is ambiguous. CDR3 length: 13 amino acids. From germline, CDR1 is MNHNS and CDR2 SASEGT. The V and J ends lost 5 bases and 0 bases respectively, with 8 bases between them. The CDR3 loop is CASSWTSSYEQYF. CDR3 coding DNA: TGTGCCAGCAGTTGGACGTCCTCCTACGAGCAGTACTTC.

CDR3 nucleotide sequence: TGCGCCAGCAGCCAAGAGTCGGGACTCCCGTACGAGCAGTACTTC. Encoded protein: CASSQESGLPYEQYF. This chain links TRBV4-1 with TRBJ2-7; D perhaps matches TRBD2 (6 bases). Germline V gives CDR1 MGHRA, CDR2 YSYEKL. This CDR3 is built from 15 residues. V lost 0 bases to trimming and J lost 4 bases, with 13 bases between them.

This CDR3 is CASSSSLMGRQGSYGYTF. The CDR3 nucleotides are TGTGCCAGCAGCTCCAGCTTAATGGGAAGACAGGGGAGCTATGGCTACACCTTC. The J gene is TRBJ1-2, the V gene TRBV7-6; 8 nucleotides line up with TRBD1. The CDR3 has 18 amino acids. The germline gives CDR1 SGHVS, CDR2 FNYEAQ. The ends lost 4 bases at V and 4 bases at J; junction bases unmatched: 17.

This rearrangement joins TRBV5-1 to TRBJ2-7; TRBD1 aligns across 11 bases. Trimming at V came to 4 bases and at J to 4 bases, leaving 4 bases not matched to a gene. Germline V lookup: CDR1 SGHRS, CDR2 YFSETQ. This CDR3 has 14 residues. This CDR3 is CASSADRGPYEQYF. CDR3 nucleotide sequence: TGCGCCAGCAGCGCGGACAGGGGGCCTTACGAGCAGTACTTC. Based on the CDR3 plus reference TRBV5-1 and TRBJ2-7, the full variable domain is KAGVTQTPRYLIKTRGQQVTLSCSPISGHRSVSWYQQTPGQGLQFLFEYFSETQRNKGNFPGRFSGRQFSNSRSEMNVSTLELGDSALYLCASSADRGPYEQYFGPGTRLTVT.

CDR3 nucleotide sequence: TGTGCCAGTAGTCGTAGTTCGGGACAGTCCTACGAGCAGTACTTC. Translation: CASSRSSGQSYEQYF. V is TRBV19 and J is TRBJ2-7; TRBD1 agrees at 7 bases. J gave up 1 base and V 5 bases, and 8 bases lay outside the gene matches. Germline V gene sequence: CDR1 LNHDA, CDR2 SQIVND (reference sequence). The CDR3 totals 15 residues. The whole variable domain, filled in from reference TRBV19 and TRBJ2-7, reads DGGITQSPKYLFRKEGQNVTLSCEQNLNHDAMYWYRQDPGQGLRLIYYSQIVNDFQKGDIAEGYSVSREKKESFPLTVTSAQKNPTAFYLCASSRSSGQSYEQYFGPGTRLTVT.

In regard to this clone: This may arise from a read error, as a much more abundant clone is one base away. The same CDR3 is also encoded by other DNA sequences in this sample. The V and J genes are TRBV6-5 and TRBJ2-1; 9 bases fit TRBD2. There are 15 residues in the CDR3. V shed 5 bases and J 0 bases; nucleotides not matched to a gene: 2. Germline loops: CDR1 MNHEY, CDR2 SVGAGI. The CDR3 region is CASSRSGSSYNEQFF. The CDR3 bases are TGTGCCAGCAGTCGTAGCGGGAGCTCCTACAATGAGCAGTTCTTC.

The rearrangement joins TRBV4-1 to TRBJ1-1, with D uncertain. The germline V and J ends were trimmed by 0 bases and 0 bases, with 17 bases remaining between them. In germline, CDR1 is MGHRA, CDR2 YSYEKL. The CDR3 contains 18 residues. CDR3 DNA sequence: TGCGCCAGCAGCCAAGATATGCAGACCGGTCGTATGAACACTGAAGCTTTCTTT. Translating gives CASSQDMQTGRMNTEAFF.

This chain links TRBV7-7 with TRBJ2-7, with TRBD2 identical over 7 bases. The germline V gene has CDR1 SSHAT and CDR2 FNYEAQ (reference sequence). CDR3 length: 13 amino acids. V shed 5 bases, J shed 3 bases, and the junction held 4 bases outside the gene matches. The CDR3 DNA is TGTGCCAGCAGCCAGGGAGGGGACTACGAGCAGTACTTC. This sequence encodes CASSQGGDYEQYF. Complete variable domain (other parts from reference TRBV7-7 and TRBJ2-7): GAGVSQSPRYKVTKRGQDVTLRCDPISSHATLYWYQQALGQGPEFLTYFNYEAQPDKSGLPSDRFSAERPEGSISTLTIQRTEQRDSAMYRCASSQGGDYEQYFGPGTRLTVT.